This is a list of T cell receptor beta chains from one sample in a study of cytomegalovirus exposure and HLA in healthy donors. Method: immunoSEQ multiplex PCR; TCRdb's copy keeps in-frame clones and lacks some. Here the sample spans 100,000 to 150,000 clones, 70% to 90% being singletons. Sequencing used PBMCs. All receptors derive from a young woman in good health and CMV-seronegative. Each CDR3 is given with its conserved first and last residue. D genes are given only for firm matches. Clone size is shown for a subset of rows, as once, few, many or a class of expanded clone.

TRBD2,-,TRBJ2-1,TRBV7-9,TGTGCCAGCAGCTCCCCGGTATTAGCGGGAGAAGATGAGCAGTTCTTC,CASSSPVLAGEDEQFF
-,-,TRBJ1-2,TRBV5-4,TGTGCCAGCAGCTTTACTTCCGGGACAAATTTAGGCTACACCTTC,CASSFTSGTNLGYTF
-,-,TRBJ2-7,TRBV4-2,TGTGCCAGCAGCCAAGATCGGTATTCCTACGAGCAGTACTTC,CASSQDRYSYEQYF
TRBD1,-,TRBJ2-3,TRBV5-1,TGCGCCAGCAGCTTGGGACAGGGGGCGCGATTTACTAGCGCAGATACGCAGTATTTT,CASSLGQGARFTSADTQYF
-,-,TRBJ2-7,TRBV6-5,TGTGCCAGCAGTTACGAGGGGGACCCCTCCTACGAGCAGTACTTC,CASSYEGDPSYEQYF
-,once,TRBJ2-7,TRBV5-4,TGTGCCAGCAGCTTTGGTGGGGGCTACTACTACGAGCAGTACTTC,CASSFGGGYYYEQYF
TRBD2,-,TRBJ2-3,TRBV5-4,TGTGCCAGCAGCTTGCAGCGGGAGTTTGATACGCAGTATTTT,CASSLQREFDTQYF
TRBD2,-,TRBJ2-1,TRBV13,TGTGCCAGCAGCCCCGGACTAGCGGGAGGGGCGGGCTACAATGAGCAGTTCTTC,CASSPGLAGGAGYNEQFF
TRBD1,once,TRBJ1-2,TRBV19,TGTGCCAGCTCCCGGACAGGGGATGGCTACACCTTC,CASSRTGDGYTF
-,-,TRBJ1-4,TRBV27,TGTGCCAGCAGTTTGGCAGGGGCACGAAATGAAAAACTGTTTTTT,CASSLAGARNEKLFF
-,-,TRBJ1-5,TRBV19,TGTGCCAGTAGTATAACGAGAGGGGCAGGGGGCAATCAGCCCCAGCATTTT,CASSITRGAGGNQPQHF